This T cell receptor (beta chain) was retrieved from a study of T cells after yellow fever vaccination. Whole-study findings and limits: On re-exposure, the response was weaker but peaked faster, at day 5 versus 15. The study re-detected most primary-vaccination clones after the booster (about 96% CD4, roughly 88% CD8).

Researchers made TCR cDNA using 5'RACE template switching, and this step added a universal primer site and UMIs. MiXCR, applied by TCRdb to the 5' RACE reads, yields one record per CDR3 protein. The sample records around 350,000 distinct CDR3 sequences, around a tenth being singletons. This clonotype was found a few times. What it binds is not known. The CDR3 covers 14 residues. The V gene's germline CDR1 is ENHRY and CDR2 SYGVKD. V lost 2 bases and J 5 bases, leaving 12 bases between the germline ends. The chain links TRBV10-3 to TRBJ2-5; D is perhaps TRBD2 (6 bases). The sequence derives from a man aged 18 to 30 who received the YFV17D yellow fever vaccine. Sequenced material: PBMCs, taken on the day of the first yellow fever vaccination. CDR3 residues: CAISEPGLAETQYF. The CDR3 region has the DNA TGTGCCATCAGTGAGCCCGGGCTAGCGGAGACCCAGTACTTC.